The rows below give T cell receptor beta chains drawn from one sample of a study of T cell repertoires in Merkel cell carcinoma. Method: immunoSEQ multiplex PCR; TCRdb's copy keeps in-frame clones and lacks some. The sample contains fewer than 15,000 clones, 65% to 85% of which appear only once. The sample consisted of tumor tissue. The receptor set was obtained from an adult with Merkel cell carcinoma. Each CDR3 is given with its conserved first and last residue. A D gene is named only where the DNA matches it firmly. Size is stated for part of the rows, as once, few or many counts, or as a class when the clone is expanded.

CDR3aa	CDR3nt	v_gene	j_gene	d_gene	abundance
CASSVGSSQPQHF	TGTGCCAGCAGCGTCGGCAGCTCTCAGCCCCAGCATTTT	TRBV9	TRBJ1-5	.	once
CASSVLSYNEQFF	TGTGCCAGCAGTGTCCTCTCCTACAATGAGCAGTTCTTC	TRBV2	TRBJ2-1	.	few
CASSLAQTISYNEQFF	TGTGCCAGCAGTTTAGCACAGACAATCTCCTACAATGAGCAGTTCTTC	TRBV27	TRBJ2-1	.	.
CASSFEPDIPRGAFF	TGTGCCAGCAGTTTCGAACCGGACATTCCGAGAGGAGCTTTCTTT	TRBV28	TRBJ1-1	.	.
CASSPLGRVYQPQHF	TGTGCCAGCAGCCCACTGGGCAGGGTTTATCAGCCCCAGCATTTT	TRBV7-8	TRBJ1-5	.	.
CASSERGIGYTF	TGTGCCAGCAGTGAAAGGGGGATCGGCTACACCTTC	TRBV6-1	TRBJ1-2	.	.
CASSQARGSTGNTIYF	TGCGCCAGCAGCCAAGCAAGGGGCAGCACTGGAAACACCATATATTTT	TRBV4-3	TRBJ1-3	.	.
CASSLAGRVGDYGYTF	TGTGCCAGCAGCCTCGCGGGGAGGGTAGGTGACTATGGCTACACCTTC	TRBV16	TRBJ1-2	.	few
CASSTGMVPYEQYF	TGCGCCAGCAGCACTGGCATGGTCCCCTACGAGCAGTACTTC	TRBV5-1	TRBJ2-7	.	.
CAGTGRSGNTIYF	TGTGCCGGGACAGGCAGGTCTGGAAACACCATATATTTT	TRBV7-9	TRBJ1-3	TRBD1	few
CAWLLPAGQGNTEAFF	TGTGCCTGGCTACTTCCCGCGGGACAGGGAAACACTGAAGCTTTCTTT	TRBV30	TRBJ1-1	TRBD1	.
CASSPRVGDYGYTF	TGTGCCAGCTCACCACGAGTGGGGGACTATGGCTACACCTTC	TRBV18	TRBJ1-2	.	.
CASRPGTVSQETQYF	TGTGCCAGCAGACCAGGGACAGTCAGCCAAGAGACCCAGTACTTC	TRBV9	TRBJ2-5	TRBD1	.
CAISERGTEAFF	TGTGCCATCAGTGAAAGGGGCACTGAAGCTTTCTTT	TRBV10-3	TRBJ1-1	.	.
CASSVAPGSLNYGYTF	TGTGCCAGCAGCGTGGCCCCTGGTAGCCTTAACTATGGCTACACCTTC	TRBV9	TRBJ1-2	.	.
CASSASGSGAEAFF	TGTGCCAGCAGCGCGAGTGGGTCAGGGGCGGAAGCTTTCTTT	TRBV9	TRBJ1-1	.	.
CASSSQEAGGQYF	TGCGCCAGCAGCTCCCAGGAGGCCGGGGGGCAGTACTTC	TRBV5-1	TRBJ2-7	.	.
CASSFRQGYEQFF	TGTGCCAGCAGCTTCAGACAGGGGTATGAGCAGTTCTTC	TRBV5-4	TRBJ2-1	TRBD1	.
CASSQAVTAYGYTF	TGTGCCAGCAGCCAAGCTGTGACAGCCTATGGCTACACCTTC	TRBV4-2	TRBJ1-2	.	few
CASSPGTALNTEAFF	TGTGCCAGCTCACCCGGGACAGCTTTGAACACTGAAGCTTTCTTT	TRBV18	TRBJ1-1	TRBD1	.
CAWGTGVASNQPQHF	TGTGCCTGGGGTACGGGGGTCGCCTCCAATCAGCCCCAGCATTTT	TRBV30	TRBJ1-5	.	.
CASSLRLAGAEQFF	TGTGCCAGCAGTTTAAGACTAGCGGGAGCTGAGCAGTTCTTC	TRBV27	TRBJ2-1	TRBD2	.
CASRGTGGSLEQFF	TGCGCCAGTCGGGGGACAGGGGGTAGCTTGGAGCAGTTCTTC	TRBV5-1	TRBJ2-1	TRBD1	.
CASSQDPARGYYSNQPQHF	TGCGCCAGCAGCCAAGACCCGGCTCGGGGATATTATAGCAATCAGCCCCAGCATTTT	TRBV4-1	TRBJ1-5	.	.
CAIADRPGTGELFF	TGTGCCATAGCGGACAGGCCGGGTACCGGGGAGCTGTTTTTT	TRBV19	TRBJ2-2	.	.
CASSQAFGGGRATDTQYF	TGTGCCAGCAGCCAAGCCTTCGGAGGCGGGAGGGCTACAGATACGCAGTATTTT	TRBV4-2	TRBJ2-3	TRBD2	.
CASSSTGSPGGPPNLDTQYF	TGTGCCAGCAGCTCCACCGGGAGTCCGGGGGGGCCCCCCAACCTGGATACGCAGTATTTT	TRBV7-3	TRBJ2-3	TRBD2	.
CASSRWGDGRNYGYTF	TGTGCCAGCAGCCGGTGGGGGGACGGCAGGAACTATGGCTACACCTTC	TRBV7-2	TRBJ1-2	.	.
CASSLGGRRVGEQYF	TGTGCCAGCAGCTTAGGCGGCAGGAGAGTAGGCGAGCAGTACTTC	TRBV7-9	TRBJ2-7	.	few
CASSLALWGYTF	TGTGCCAGCAGCTTGGCCCTGTGGGGCTACACCTTC	TRBV5-8	TRBJ1-2	.	.
CASSPRTGLSQPQHF	TGTGCCAGCAGCCCCCGGACAGGGCTGAGTCAGCCCCAGCATTTT	TRBV27	TRBJ1-5	TRBD1	.
CASSSLTSIAHEQFF	TGTGCCAGCAGTTCCCTAACTAGTATCGCCCATGAGCAGTTCTTC	TRBV27	TRBJ2-1	.	.
CATPGTGEYEQYF	TGTGCCACCCCGGGGACAGGGGAATACGAGCAGTACTTC	TRBV6-5	TRBJ2-7	TRBD1	.
CASSPEVGQGTPPYF	.	TRBV18	TRBJ2-7	.	.
CASSLEVIGYGYTF	TGTGCCAGCAGCTTAGAGGTCATTGGCTATGGCTACACCTTC	TRBV7-9	TRBJ1-2	.	.
CASSPGDTQYF	TGTGCCAGCAGTCCAGGAGATACGCAGTATTTT	TRBV6-5	TRBJ2-3	.	once
CASSLDSTNEKLFF	TGCGCCAGCAGCTTGGATTCAACTAATGAAAAACTGTTTTTT	TRBV5-1	TRBJ1-4	.	.